Following are 10 T cell receptor beta chains from one sample sequenced in a study of naive and memory T cell subsets. An equimolar mix of two oligonucleotides served as the beta constant-region primer for TRBC1 and TRBC2. TCRdb processed the UMI-ligation and nested PCR reads anew with MiXCR; each CDR3 protein has one entry. The sample contains thousands of distinct CDR3 sequences, 7% of which appear only once. Input material: effector memory CD8+ T cells from blood. Subset here: effector memory, CD45RA- CD27-. The receptors come from a human donor in good health.

This clonotype came up many times. The CDR3, as DNA: TGTGCCAGCAGCTTATGGGCTTCTCAGTACAATGAGCAGTTCTTC. Encoded protein: CASSLWASQYNEQFF. The chain links TRBV11-2 to TRBJ2-1, with unresolved D. The CDR3 consists of 15 residues. CDR1 is SGHAT and CDR2 is FQNNGV in the germline V gene. V was cut by 2 bases and J by 4 bases, with 12 bases left in between. The variable domain in full, with the rest retrieved from reference TRBV11-2 and TRBJ2-1, is EAGVAQSPRYKIIEKRQSVAFWCNPISGHATLYWYQQILGQGPKLLIQFQNNGVVDDSQLPKDRFSAERLKGVDSTLKIQPAKLEDSAVYLCASSLWASQYNEQFFGPGTRLTVL.

The chain is built from TRBV6-4 and TRBJ2-1; a weak D match, TRBD2 (5 bases). The CDR3 loop spans 14 amino acids. With 6 bases removed from V and 5 bases from J, the gap between germline ends came to 14 bases. Germline CDR1 reads MRHNA; CDR2 reads SNTAGT. DNA for the CDR3: TGTGCCAGCAGCTACAAAGAGGGAAACAATGAGCAGTTCTTC. Amino acids: CASSYKEGNNEQFF.

This clonotype was found once. The gene calls are TRBV7-8 and TRBJ1-4; D is possibly TRBD1 (6 bases). The CDR3 spans 15 residues. V was cut by 1 base and J by 8 bases, with 14 bases left in between. Per germline, CDR1 SGHVS and CDR2 FQNEAQ. The CDR3 DNA follows: TGTGCCAGCAGCTTAGTAGAGACAGGCATCGAAAAACTGTTTTTT. Translating it yields CASSLVETGIEKLFF. The whole variable domain, filled in from reference TRBV7-8 and TRBJ1-4, reads GAGVSQSPRYKVAKRGQDVALRCDPISGHVSLFWYQQALGQGPEFLTYFQNEAQLDKSGLPSDRFFAERPEGSVSTLKIQRTQQEDSAVYLCASSLVETGIEKLFFGSGTQLSVL.

This clonotype appeared many times. The CDR3 region is CASMTGEVGGYTF. The CDR3 DNA reads TGTGCCAGCATGACAGGGGAGGTTGGTGGCTACACCTTC. This chain links TRBV12-3 or TRBV12-4 with TRBJ1-2, with 8 bases that match TRBD1. With V trimmed by 7 bases and J by 7 bases, 8 bases remained unmatched. This CDR3 is 13 amino acids long.

This clonotype was seen ten or more times. The genes are TRBV20-1 and TRBJ2-5; D not resolved. CDR3 length: 15 amino acids. V was cut by 1 base and J by 5 bases, with 17 bases left in between. Germline loops: CDR1 DFQATT, CDR2 SNEGSKA (reference sequence). The CDR3 reads CSARGVGTKTETQYF. The CDR3 region has the DNA TGCAGTGCTAGAGGAGTGGGAACCAAGACTGAGACCCAGTACTTC.

This clonotype was recorded at least ten times. In nucleotides, the CDR3 is TGCAGTGCTTCCATAAGGGTCACCGAGCAGTACTTC. Translating gives CSASIRVTEQYF. This chain links TRBV20-1 with TRBJ2-7; no definite D call. The V gene's germline CDR1 is DFQATT and CDR2 SNEGSKA (reference sequence). The CDR3 extends over 12 amino acids. V was cut by 5 bases and J by 6 bases, with 14 bases left in between.

The rearrangement uses TRBV19 and TRBJ2-5; D is possibly TRBD1 or TRBD2 (5 bases each). The CDR3 is made up of 14 amino acids. Germline V gene sequence: CDR1 LNHDA, CDR2 SQIVND (reference sequence). V lost 6 bases to trimming and J lost 3 bases, with 14 bases between them. CDR3 sequence (DNA): TGTGCCAGTAGACCGGCCGTGGGGGAAGAGACCCAGTACTTC. Translation: CASRPAVGEETQYF. Together with reference TRBV19 and TRBJ2-5, the CDR3 gives the full variable domain: DGGITQSPKYLFRKEGQNVTLSCEQNLNHDAMYWYRQDPGQGLRLIYYSQIVNDFQKGDIAEGYSVSREKKESFPLTVTSAQKNPTAFYLCASRPAVGEETQYFGPGTRLLVL.

This clonotype was seen at least ten times. CDR3 region: CASSLTSGDSTDTQYF. CDR3 sequence (DNA): TGTGCCAGCAGCCTGACTAGCGGGGACAGCACAGATACGCAGTATTTT. The chain uses TRBV7-3 and TRBJ2-3; 11 bases map to TRBD2. The germline V gene has CDR1 SGHTA and CDR2 FQGTGA. There are 16 residues in the CDR3. Losses at the gene ends were 5 bases for V and 0 bases for J; bases not matched to a gene: 4.

This clonotype was seen ten or more times. The chain couples TRBV27 to TRBJ1-3; D is unclear. V was clipped by 6 bases and J by 0 bases, with 15 bases between them. CDR1 and CDR2 from the germline V gene are MNHEY and SMNVEV (reference sequence). The CDR3 contains 16 residues. The CDR3 DNA follows: TGTGCCAGCAGACAAGGGCCGATGAGCTCTGGAAACACCATATATTTT. Residues: CASRQGPMSSGNTIYF.

This sequence joins TRBV12-3 or TRBV12-4 and TRBJ2-7; 9 bases line up with TRBD2. The CDR3 loop spans 15 amino acids. Losses at the gene ends were 1 base for V and 6 bases for J; bases not matched to a gene: 7. DNA for the CDR3: TGTGCCAGCAGTTTAGGGACTAGCGATGTGGGCGAGCAGTACTTC. This encodes CASSLGTSDVGEQYF.